The 19 T cell receptor beta chains in this list originate from one sample, sequenced in a study of T cell repertoires in ileal Crohn's disease. Sequenced by immunoSEQ multiplex PCR; TCRdb stores in-frame clones only, minus some. There are 13,000 to 15,000 clones in the sample; around four fifths occur only once, and roughly 6.2% lies in the top ten. Source material: ileal tissue. The receptors shown here come from an adult with Crohn's disease.

This clone was detected only once. The chain has TRBV6-5 and TRBJ1-2; TRBD1 might be the D (5 bases). Germline loops: CDR1 MNHEY, CDR2 SVGAGI. The CDR3 has 13 amino acids. Trimming took 8 bases from V and 7 from J, leaving 17 bases between them. The CDR3 DNA follows: TGTGCCAGCCGAACAGTCGGGGGTCCTGGCTACACCTTC. Translation: CASRTVGGPGYTF.

The genes are TRBV7-6 and TRBJ2-3; a weak D match, TRBD2 (6 bases). The CDR3 is 16 amino acids. The V end lost 5 bases, the J end lost 0 bases, and 15 bases lay between the germline ends. The germline CDR1 and CDR2 sequences are SGHVS and FNYEAQ. CDR3 nucleotide sequence: TGTGCCAGCAGCCCCGGACGTGGAGGGAGCACAGATACGCAGTATTTT. As protein: CASSPGRGGSTDTQYF. The entire variable domain, with the rest obtained from reference TRBV7-6 and TRBJ2-3, is as follows: GAGVSQSPRYKVTKRGQDVALRCDPISGHVSLYWYRQALGQGPEFLTYFNYEAQQDKSGLPNDRFSAERPEGSISTLTIQRTEQRDSAMYRCASSPGRGGSTDTQYFGPGTRLTVL.

A single count supports this clone. The chain combines TRBV5-1 with TRBJ1-2; weak D call: TRBD1 (5 bases). This CDR3 contains 16 residues. Deletions cut 4 bases from V and 0 bases from J, with 16 bases between. Germline CDR1 is SGHRS and CDR2 is YFSETQ. The CDR3 DNA reads TGCGCCAGCAGCGTGGGGGTCAGGGACTCTAACTATGGCTACACCTTC. It specifies CASSVGVRDSNYGYTF.

V and J are TRBV6-5 and TRBJ2-1, with 9 bases identical to TRBD2. The CDR3 length is 15 residues. The germline CDR1 and CDR2 sequences are MNHEY and SVGAGI. The V gene end was trimmed by 0 bases and the J gene end by 8 bases; junction bases not matched to a gene: 5. The CDR3 region has the DNA TGTGCCAGCAGTTACTCGATAGCGGGAGTGTATGAGCAGTTCTTC. Protein sequence: CASSYSIAGVYEQFF.

The rearrangement uses TRBV27 and TRBJ1-1, with a weak D call TRBD1 (5 bases). From germline, CDR1 is MNHEY and CDR2 SMNVEV (reference sequence). The CDR3 consists of 13 residues. Deletions cut 8 bases from V and 6 bases from J, with 16 bases between. The CDR3 coding sequence is TGTGCCAGCCGGGGGTTGGGCCGCCCTGAAGCTTTCTTT. This encodes CASRGLGRPEAFF.

The chain is built from TRBV6-5 and TRBJ1-1, with 9 bases matching TRBD1. Germline V gene sequence: CDR1 MNHEY, CDR2 SVGAGI. J was trimmed by 8 bases and V by 9 bases; bases with no gene match: 13. The CDR3 loop spans 14 amino acids. The CDR3 sequence is CASSQPGQGAEAFF. CDR3 nucleotides: TGTGCCAGTTCACAACCGGGACAGGGTGCCGAAGCTTTCTTT.

This chain connects TRBV7-3 to TRBJ2-1, with 8 bases aligning to TRBD1. After removal of 3 bases from V and 3 bases from J, the junction contained 1 base not matched to a gene. Germline values: CDR1 SGHTA, CDR2 FQGTGA. The CDR3 has 14 residues. In nucleotides, the CDR3 is TGTGCCAGCAGCTTCGGGACAGGCTACAATGAGCAGTTCTTC. It yields the protein CASSFGTGYNEQFF.

V is TRBV5-1 and J is TRBJ2-1; 7 nucleotides agree with TRBD2. Per the germline V gene, CDR1 is SGHRS and CDR2 is YFSETQ. The CDR3 runs 13 residues. Trimming cost V 5 bases and J 9 bases; bases outside gene matches: 8. In DNA form, the CDR3 reads TGCGCCAGCAGTTCGGACTGGGGGGGTGAGCAGTTCTTC. Translated, it gives CASSSDWGGEQFF.

The chain employs TRBV21-1 and TRBJ2-1; the table assigns TRBD1, which was not confirmed against the DNA. TRBV21-1 is a pseudogene segment. The CDR3 totals 16 residues. The CDR3 is CASSKAPGFSYNEQFF. The CDR3 bases are TGTGCCAGCAGCAAAGCCCCAGGCTTCTCCTACAATGAGCAGTTCTTC.

This chain uses TRBV6-1 with TRBJ1-2; 9 positions match TRBD1. V gave up 3 bases and J gave up 8 bases; unmatched junction bases: 13. The CDR3 runs to 16 residues. CDR1 and CDR2 (germline): MNHNS, SASEGT. The CDR3 spells CASSDGWTGAARGYTF. In DNA form, the CDR3 reads TGTGCCAGCAGTGACGGATGGACAGGGGCTGCGCGAGGCTACACCTTC.

The chain has TRBV5-1 and TRBJ1-4; possible D gene TRBD1, 6 bases. Germline V gene data show CDR1 as SGHRS and CDR2 as YFSETQ. The CDR3 contains 15 residues. With 4 bases removed from V and 5 bases from J, the gap between germline ends came to 15 bases. CDR3 protein: CASSRTGTRNEKLFF. CDR3 DNA sequence: TGCGCCAGCAGCCGCACCGGGACAAGAAATGAAAAACTGTTTTTT.

This chain connects TRBV6-5 to TRBJ2-7, with 10 bases aligning to TRBD2. This CDR3 is built from 15 residues. The V segment lost 9 bases and the J segment 5 bases; nucleotides outside the gene matches: 13. In germline, CDR1 is MNHEY, CDR2 SVGAGI. This chain's CDR3 is CASSTAGGQFDEQYF. Written as DNA, the CDR3 is TGTGCCAGTTCGACAGCGGGGGGGCAGTTTGACGAGCAGTACTTC.

V and J are TRBV9 and TRBJ2-7; D might be TRBD1 (6 bases). CDR1 SGDLS and CDR2 YYNGEE come from the germline V gene. Trimming shortened V by 0 bases and J by 1 base, and 11 bases separated the two germline ends. The CDR3 has 15 residues. The CDR3 sequence is CASSVAAGVSYEQYF. The CDR3 DNA follows: TGTGCCAGCAGCGTAGCGGCAGGGGTATCCTACGAGCAGTACTTC. Combining the CDR3 with reference TRBV9 and TRBJ2-7 gives the whole variable domain DSGVTQTPKHLITATGQRVTLRCSPRSGDLSVYWYQQSLDQGLQFLIQYYNGEERAKGNILERFSAQQFPDLHSELNLSSLELGDSALYFCASSVAAGVSYEQYFGPGTRLTVT.

The rearrangement joins TRBV9 to TRBJ2-7; TRBD2 matches at 11 bases. There are 17 residues in the CDR3. V lost 7 bases to trimming and J lost 0 bases; unmatched junction nucleotides: 12. CDR1 is SGDLS and CDR2 is YYNGEE in the germline V gene. The CDR3 nucleotides are TGTGCCAGCGCCCCCAAAGGACTAGCGGGTATCTCCTACGAGCAGTACTTC. Amino acid sequence: CASAPKGLAGISYEQYF.

This clone was observed a single time. The J gene is TRBJ2-1, the V gene TRBV15, with 10 bases lining up with TRBD2. From germline, CDR1 is LNHNV and CDR2 YYDKDF (reference sequence). The V segment lost 0 bases and the J segment 0 bases; nucleotides outside the gene matches: 8. CDR3 size: 19 residues. CDR3 nucleotide sequence: TGTGCCACCAGCAGAGATCTGACTAGCGGGTGTTGCTCCTACAATGAGCAGTTCTTC. It translates to CATSRDLTSGCCSYNEQFF.

The V call is TRBV5-4, the J call TRBJ2-1; 9 positions agree with TRBD2. CDR3 length: 16 amino acids. Germline values: CDR1 SGHNT, CDR2 YYREEE (reference sequence). V was clipped by 4 bases and J by 1 base; unmatched bases: 6. CDR3 DNA sequence: TGTGCCAGCAGCCGGGTGGCGGGAGGGTCCTACAATGAGCAGTTCTTC. This codes for CASSRVAGGSYNEQFF.

This chain links TRBV19 with TRBJ2-7; 8 bases line up with TRBD2. Germline CDR1 is LNHDA and CDR2 is SQIVND (reference sequence). The CDR3 runs 16 residues. Trimming removed 4 bases from V and 3 bases from J; junction bases left unmatched: 11. CDR3 protein: CASSRGSGGIIYEQYF. The CDR3 DNA is TGTGCCAGTAGTAGGGGTTCGGGAGGGATCATCTACGAGCAGTACTTC. Filled out from reference TRBV19 and TRBJ2-7, the complete variable domain reads DGGITQSPKYLFRKEGQNVTLSCEQNLNHDAMYWYRQDPGQGLRLIYYSQIVNDFQKGDIAEGYSVSREKKESFPLTVTSAQKNPTAFYLCASSRGSGGIIYEQYFGPGTRLTVT.

This chain connects TRBV6-5 to TRBJ1-1, with unresolved D. The CDR3 covers 13 residues. Trimming shortened V by 2 bases and J by 2 bases, and 6 bases separated the two germline ends. CDR1 is MNHEY, CDR2 SVGAGI, per germline. This chain's CDR3 is CASSYEANTEAFF. CDR3 in DNA: TGTGCCAGCAGTTACGAGGCAAACACTGAAGCTTTCTTT.

This clone was recorded a few times. V gene TRBV7-8 combines with J gene TRBJ1-1; 9 bases are shared with TRBD1. V was clipped by 5 bases and J by 2 bases; unmatched bases: 3. The CDR3 is made up of 14 amino acids. Germline V gene lookup returns CDR1 SGHVS and CDR2 FQNEAQ. Written as DNA, the CDR3 is TGTGCCAGCAGCCAGACAGGGGGAAACACTGAAGCTTTCTTT. Its protein product is CASSQTGGNTEAFF. The whole variable domain, remainder taken from reference TRBV7-8 and TRBJ1-1, is GAGVSQSPRYKVAKRGQDVALRCDPISGHVSLFWYQQALGQGPEFLTYFQNEAQLDKSGLPSDRFFAERPEGSVSTLKIQRTQQEDSAVYLCASSQTGGNTEAFFGQGTRLTVV.